Listed here are 15 T cell receptor beta chains from one sample, sequenced in a study of blood T cells in healthy people across ages. Then a second PCR, running about 6 to 12 cycles, was carried out with a sample-barcoded 5' primer and a J-beta primer mix. MiXCR, run by TCRdb on the 5' RACE reads, gives a single entry per CDR3 protein. The table lists about 800,000 distinct CDR3 sequences, over 45% of them singletons. The sequencing sample was made of blood. Receptors originate from a man aged 30-40 years in good health.

This chain joins TRBV18 and TRBJ2-3; no definite D call. Trimming pared 4 bases from V and 2 bases from J, leaving 13 bases between. Germline V gene sequence: CDR1 KGHSH, CDR2 LQKENI. The CDR3 consists of 15 residues. The DNA for the CDR3 is TGTGCCAGCTCACTCGGCAGGTTGTCCACAGATACGCAGTATTTT. It specifies CASSLGRLSTDTQYF.

The chain is built from TRBV7-2 and TRBJ2-5; the D gene is possibly TRBD2 (6 bases). Germline assignment: CDR1 SGHTA and CDR2 FQGNSA. This CDR3 comprises 13 residues. The V end lost 7 bases, the J end lost 2 bases, and 11 bases lay between the germline ends. The CDR3 DNA reads TGTGCCAGCACCCGGGACTGGCAAGAGACCCAGTACTTC. Its protein product is CASTRDWQETQYF.

The rearrangement uses TRBV28 and TRBJ2-4; D may be TRBD2 (7 bases). The DNA end lines up better with TRBJ2-7; the J call may be wrong. Germline assignment: CDR1 MDHEN and CDR2 SYDVKM. The CDR3 is made up of 13 amino acids. CDR3 loop: CATGRGATYEQYF. The DNA for the CDR3 is TGTGCCACCGGTCGGGGGGCCACCTACGAGCAGTACTTC.

This clonotype came up once. This chain joins TRBV15 and TRBJ2-1; 7 bases line up with TRBD2. Germline V gene data show CDR1 as LNHNV and CDR2 as YYDKDF (reference sequence). V lost 2 bases to trimming and J lost 9 bases; unmatched junction nucleotides: 16. This CDR3 has 17 amino acids. This chain's CDR3 is CATSRHSTSGVYAEQFF. In DNA, the CDR3 is TGTGCCACCAGCAGACACTCGACGAGCGGGGTGTACGCTGAGCAGTTCTTC.

The gene calls are TRBV3-1 and TRBJ2-5; D is perhaps TRBD1 (6 bases). Trimming removed 2 bases from V and 9 bases from J, with 7 bases in between. Germline values: CDR1 LGHDT, CDR2 YNNKEL (reference sequence). The CDR3 spans 11 residues. Written as DNA, the CDR3 is TGTGCCAGCAGCCAACAGGGGCCCCAGTACTTC. Residues: CASSQQGPQYF.

This clonotype was picked up a small number of times. The V gene is TRBV11-1, the J gene TRBJ2-4, with D hard to call. The assigned J gene may be wrong: the sequence end matches TRBJ2-7 better. Germline V gene data show CDR1 as SGHAT and CDR2 as FQDESV (reference sequence). The CDR3 length is 12 residues. The CDR3 region has the DNA TGTGCCAGCAGCTTACTTACAGACGAGCAGTACTTC. It translates to CASSLLTDEQYF.

This clonotype has only one observation. The chain is built from TRBV7-9 and TRBJ2-1, with D possibly being TRBD1 (5 bases). The CDR3 has 16 amino acids. V lost 4 bases and J 0 bases, leaving 13 bases between the germline ends. CDR1 is SEHNR, CDR2 FQNEAQ, per germline (reference sequence). DNA for the CDR3: TGTGCCAGCAGCTCGACCCGACAGCTCTCCTACAATGAGCAGTTCTTC. Encoded protein: CASSSTRQLSYNEQFF.

The chain uses TRBV28 and TRBJ2-5; TRBD1 matches at 8 bases. The J call is uncertain, as TRBJ2-7 better fits the DNA end. Germline CDR1 reads MDHEN; CDR2 reads SYDVKM. CDR3 size: 15 residues. The CDR3 region is CASRVLQGGTYEQYF. The CDR3, as DNA: TGTGCCAGCAGGGTATTACAGGGGGGAACCTACGAGCAGTACTTC.

This clonotype was seen more than once but under ten times. The genes are TRBV5-1 and TRBJ1-2; no definite D call. CDR3 length: 12 residues. Germline loops: CDR1 SGHRS, CDR2 YFSETQ. Trimming took off 0 bases at V and 6 bases at J, with 6 bases between the two ends. CDR3 region: CASSLGEDGYTF. CDR3 in DNA: TGCGCCAGCAGCTTGGGGGAGGATGGCTACACCTTC.

The sample holds a few counts of this clonotype. The chain links TRBV20-1 to TRBJ2-7; D gene ambiguous. The length of the CDR3 is 13 residues. Germline V gene data show CDR1 as DFQATT and CDR2 as SNEGSKA (reference sequence). The V gene lost 0 bases and the J gene lost 6 bases, with 12 bases spanning the gap. The CDR3 protein is CSARDPGLAEQYF. Here the CDR3 DNA reads TGCAGTGCTAGAGATCCCGGTTTGGCCGAGCAGTACTTC.

The chain combines TRBV29-1 with TRBJ1-1; TRBD1 matches at 7 bases. Germline V CDR1 and CDR2: SQVTM, ANQGSEA. The CDR3 length is 14 residues. V was clipped by 6 bases and J by 0 bases; unmatched bases: 7. The CDR3 bases are TGCAGCGTACAAGGGACAGACATGAACACTGAAGCTTTCTTT. Translated: CSVQGTDMNTEAFF. Full variable domain (rest looked up from reference TRBV29-1 and TRBJ1-1): SAVISQKPSRDICQRGTSLTIQCQVDSQVTMMFWYRQQPGQSLTLIATANQGSEATYESGFVIDKFPISRPNLTFSTLTVSNMSPEDSSIYLCSVQGTDMNTEAFFGQGTRLTVV.

This chain joins TRBV20-1 and TRBJ2-5; 10 bases map to TRBD1. J gave up 4 bases and V 1 base, and 9 bases lay outside the gene matches. The germline V gene encodes CDR1 DFQATT and CDR2 SNEGSKA (reference sequence). The CDR3 covers 16 residues. This CDR3 is CSARVPGTGVRETQYF. In DNA form, the CDR3 reads TGCAGTGCTAGAGTGCCCGGGACAGGGGTTCGAGAGACCCAGTACTTC.

The chain is built from TRBV6-2 or TRBV6-3 and TRBJ1-1, with a possible D match to TRBD1 (6 bases). Trimming removed 5 bases from V and 10 bases from J, with 17 bases in between. This CDR3 contains 13 residues. Per the germline V gene, CDR1 is MNHEY and CDR2 is SVGEGT. CDR3 bases: TGTGCCAGCAGTCGCGACTATACAGGGACAGCTTTCTTT. Amino acids: CASSRDYTGTAFF.

The V and J genes are TRBV20-1 and TRBJ2-7; the D is unclear. Germline V gene data show CDR1 as DFQATT and CDR2 as SNEGSKA (reference sequence). V gave up 3 bases and J gave up 0 bases, with 12 bases separating them. CDR3 length equals 14 residues. The CDR3 nucleotides read TGCAGTGCTAGGGCGTCCTACACCTCCTACGAGCAGTACTTC. Encoded protein: CSARASYTSYEQYF.

The chain uses TRBV15 and TRBJ2-6; D possibly corresponds to TRBD1 (5 bases). This CDR3 is built from 18 residues. The V end lost 5 bases, the J end lost 0 bases, and 17 bases lay between the germline ends. In germline, CDR1 is LNHNV, CDR2 YYDKDF (reference sequence). CDR3 nucleotide sequence: TGTGCCACCAGCGAGACAGTCCGATCCAACTCTGGGGCCAACGTCCTGACTTTC. Translating it yields CATSETVRSNSGANVLTF.